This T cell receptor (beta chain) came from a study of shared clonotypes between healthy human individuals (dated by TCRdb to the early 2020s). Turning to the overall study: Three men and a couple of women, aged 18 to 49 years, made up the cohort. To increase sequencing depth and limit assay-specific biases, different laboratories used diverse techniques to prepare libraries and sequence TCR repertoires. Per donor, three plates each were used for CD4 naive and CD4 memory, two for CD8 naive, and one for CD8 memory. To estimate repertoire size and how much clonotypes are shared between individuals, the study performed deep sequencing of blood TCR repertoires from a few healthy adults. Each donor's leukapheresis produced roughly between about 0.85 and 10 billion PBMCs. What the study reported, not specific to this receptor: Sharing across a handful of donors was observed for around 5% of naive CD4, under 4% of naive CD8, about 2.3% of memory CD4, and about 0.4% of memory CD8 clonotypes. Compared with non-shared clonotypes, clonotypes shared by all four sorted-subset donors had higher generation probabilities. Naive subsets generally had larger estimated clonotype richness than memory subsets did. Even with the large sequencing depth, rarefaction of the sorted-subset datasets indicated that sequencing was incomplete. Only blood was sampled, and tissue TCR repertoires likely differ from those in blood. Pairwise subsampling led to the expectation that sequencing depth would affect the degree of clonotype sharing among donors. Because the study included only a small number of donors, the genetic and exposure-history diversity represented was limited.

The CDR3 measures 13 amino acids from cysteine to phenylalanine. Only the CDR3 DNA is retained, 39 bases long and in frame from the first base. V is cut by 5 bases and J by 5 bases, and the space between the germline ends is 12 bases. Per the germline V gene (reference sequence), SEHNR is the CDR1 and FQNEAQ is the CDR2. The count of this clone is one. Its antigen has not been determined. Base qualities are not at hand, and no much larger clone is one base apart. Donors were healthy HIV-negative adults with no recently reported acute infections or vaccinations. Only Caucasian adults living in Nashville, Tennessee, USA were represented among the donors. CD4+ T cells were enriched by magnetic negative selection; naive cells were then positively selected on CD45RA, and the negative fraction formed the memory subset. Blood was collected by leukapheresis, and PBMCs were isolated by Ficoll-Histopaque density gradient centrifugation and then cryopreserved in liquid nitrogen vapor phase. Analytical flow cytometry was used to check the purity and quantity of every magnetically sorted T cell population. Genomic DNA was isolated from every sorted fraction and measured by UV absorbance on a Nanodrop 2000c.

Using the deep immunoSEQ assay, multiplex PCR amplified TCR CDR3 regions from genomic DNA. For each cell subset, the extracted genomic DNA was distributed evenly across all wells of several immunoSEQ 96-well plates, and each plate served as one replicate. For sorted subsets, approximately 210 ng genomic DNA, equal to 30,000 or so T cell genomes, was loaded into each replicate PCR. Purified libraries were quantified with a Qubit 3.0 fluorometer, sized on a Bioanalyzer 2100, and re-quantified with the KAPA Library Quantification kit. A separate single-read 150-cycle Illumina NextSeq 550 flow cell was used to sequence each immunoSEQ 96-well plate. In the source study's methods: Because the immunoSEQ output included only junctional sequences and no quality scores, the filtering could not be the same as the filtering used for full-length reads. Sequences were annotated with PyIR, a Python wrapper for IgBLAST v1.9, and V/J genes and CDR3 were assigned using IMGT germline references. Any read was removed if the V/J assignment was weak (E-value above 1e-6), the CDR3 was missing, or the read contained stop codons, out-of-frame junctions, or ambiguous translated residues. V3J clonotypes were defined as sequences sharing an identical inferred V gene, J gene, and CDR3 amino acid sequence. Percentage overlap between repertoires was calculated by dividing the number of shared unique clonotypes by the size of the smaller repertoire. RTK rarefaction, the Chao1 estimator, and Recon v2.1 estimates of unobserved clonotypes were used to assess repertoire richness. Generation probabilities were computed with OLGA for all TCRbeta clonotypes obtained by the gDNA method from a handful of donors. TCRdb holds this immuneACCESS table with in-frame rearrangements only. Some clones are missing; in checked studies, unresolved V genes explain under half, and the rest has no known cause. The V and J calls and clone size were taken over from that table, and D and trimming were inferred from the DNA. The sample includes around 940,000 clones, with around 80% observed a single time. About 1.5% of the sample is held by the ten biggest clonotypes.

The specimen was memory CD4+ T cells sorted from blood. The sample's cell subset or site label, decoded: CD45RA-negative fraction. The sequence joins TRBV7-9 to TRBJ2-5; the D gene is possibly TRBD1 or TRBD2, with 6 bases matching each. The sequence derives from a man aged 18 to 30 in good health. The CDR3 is CASSPGGGETQYF. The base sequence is TGTGCCAGCAGCCCCGGGGGCGGGGAGACCCAGTACTTC.